This is a list of T cell receptor beta chains from one sample in a study of cytotoxic CD8 clonotypes in ibrutinib-treated CLL. Sequencing was performed with immunoSEQ multiplex PCR; in TCRdb, only in-frame clones are kept and a portion is missing. The table lists roughly 300,000 clones, around 77% of them singletons, with about 6% in the top ten. Sequenced here: PBMCs, sampled at disease progression, from a patient treated with ibrutinib. All receptors derive from a human donor with chronic lymphocytic leukemia. Each CDR3 is given with its conserved first and last residue. D genes are given only for firm matches. Size tells how often a clone was seen (once, few, many) or the class of an expanded clone, and some rows leave it out.

CDR3 DNA,CDR3 protein,clone size,V gene,D gene,J gene
TGTGCCAGCAGCGGCGAAGGACAATTCTACGAGCAGTACTTC,CASSGEGQFYEQYF,NA,TRBV9,NA,TRBJ2-7
TGTGCCAGCAGCCCGGCAAGGCTGGAGCAGTACTTC,CASSPARLEQYF,NA,TRBV7-2,NA,TRBJ2-7
TGTGCCAGCAGCGGACTAGCGGGGGGCCTTGGCTACGAGCAGTACTTC,CASSGLAGGLGYEQYF,NA,TRBV27,TRBD2,TRBJ2-7
TGCGCCAGCAGCTACCAAGGGGGGCGAACTGAAGCTTTCTTT,CASSYQGGRTEAFF,NA,TRBV5-1,NA,TRBJ1-1
TGTGCCAGTACCCGGACTGACTCTGGGGCCAACGTCCTGACTTTC,CASTRTDSGANVLTF,NA,TRBV19,NA,TRBJ2-6
TGTGCCAGCAGCTTAAGACTAGCTCCCGATCAGCAGTACTTC,CASSLRLAPDQQYF,NA,TRBV7-2,TRBD2,TRBJ2-7
TGTGCCAGCAGATCGGGACGGGCAAACAATCAGCCCCAGCATTTT,CASRSGRANNQPQHF,once,TRBV2,NA,TRBJ1-5
TGTGCCAGCAGCCAAGAATTCGTCGGGACTAGCGGGATACCTACCGAGCAGTACTTC,CASSQEFVGTSGIPTEQYF,NA,TRBV14,TRBD2,TRBJ2-7
TGTGCCAGCAGCCAGCACGTTACAGGGAGGGGCACTGAAGCTTTCTTT,CASSQHVTGRGTEAFF,NA,TRBV14,NA,TRBJ1-1
TGCGCCAGCAGCCCATACGCTGCACTCTACTACGAGCAGTACTTC,CASSPYAALYYEQYF,once,TRBV4-1,NA,TRBJ2-7
TGCGCCAGCAGGGACAGGGTTTACGAGCAGTACTTC,CASRDRVYEQYF,few,TRBV5-1,TRBD1,TRBJ2-7
TGCAGCGTTGCTGGGTCCTACGAGCAGTACTTC,CSVAGSYEQYF,few,TRBV29-1,NA,TRBJ2-7
TGCGCCAGCAGCTTGGCGGGTAGCGGGGGCCGCCTTTCCTACGAGCAGTACTTC,CASSLAGSGGRLSYEQYF,NA,TRBV5-1,TRBD2,TRBJ2-7
TGTGCCAGCACCCTTCATGGGGTCAATCAGCCCCAGCATTTT,CASTLHGVNQPQHF,NA,TRBV28,NA,TRBJ1-5
TGTGCCATCAGTGGACGTGGGACAGGGAGGCTCTACGAGCAGTACTTC,CAISGRGTGRLYEQYF,NA,TRBV10-3,TRBD1,TRBJ2-7
TGCGCCAGCAGTAGCGGGCTAAGCTCCTACAATGAGCAGTTCTTC,CASSSGLSSYNEQFF,NA,TRBV5-1,TRBD2,TRBJ2-1
TGTGCCAGCAGTGAAAGGTTGGGACAGGTATCAGGAGGGAGAGAGACCCAGTACTTC,CASSERLGQVSGGRETQYF,NA,TRBV2,TRBD1,TRBJ2-5
TGTGCCAGCAGTGAACCCAAGGGGGCCAGGGCAGATACGCAGTATTTT,CASSEPKGARADTQYF,NA,TRBV25-1,TRBD1,TRBJ2-3
TGCGCCAGCAGCCAAGTTCGTGGGGTCTTAACTTATGGCTACACCTTC,CASSQVRGVLTYGYTF,NA,TRBV4-3,NA,TRBJ1-2
TGTGCCAGCTCTAGCGGGGGGGCGAAGACCCAGTACTTC,CASSSGGAKTQYF,few,TRBV18,TRBD2,TRBJ2-5
TGTGCCAGCAGCCTCGACAGGGGGCGTAATGAAAAACTGTTTTTT,CASSLDRGRNEKLFF,NA,TRBV7-2,TRBD1,TRBJ1-4
TGTGCCAGCAGCCCGGGACTAAGTTCCTACGAGCAGTACTTC,CASSPGLSSYEQYF,NA,TRBV9,TRBD2,TRBJ2-7
TGTGCCAGCACCCGGGGGGCAAAGAACACCGGGGAGCTGTTTTTT,CASTRGAKNTGELFF,NA,TRBV6-6,NA,TRBJ2-2
TGTGCCAGCAGTGGACTAGCGGAGTCCTACGAGCAGTACTTC,CASSGLAESYEQYF,NA,TRBV6-4,TRBD2,TRBJ2-7
TGTGCCATCAGTGATCTAGCGGGAGGGCCTTACAATGAGCAGTTCTTC,CAISDLAGGPYNEQFF,few,TRBV10-3,TRBD2,TRBJ2-1
TGCAGCGTGGAGGACGACCGGGACACTTCAAAACTGTTTTTT,CSVEDDRDTSKLFF,once,TRBV29-1,NA,TRBJ1-4
TGCAGCTTATGGGCAGGGCCGAATGAGCAGTTCTTC,CSLWAGPNEQFF,NA,TRBV29-1,NA,TRBJ2-1
TGCGCCAGCAGCCAAGTCGGGACGCAAAAAGAGACCCAGTACTTC,CASSQVGTQKETQYF,NA,TRBV4-1,NA,TRBJ2-5
TGCAGCGTTGTCAGGGCAAGTGGCGGGGAGCTGTTTTTT,CSVVRASGGELFF,NA,TRBV29-1,NA,TRBJ2-2
TGTGCCAGCAGCTTAGTTGCTGGGTCCTACGAGCAGTACTTC,CASSLVAGSYEQYF,NA,TRBV7-8,NA,TRBJ2-7
TGTGCCAGCAGCGGTAACAGGGATTCTGGAAACACCATATATTTT,CASSGNRDSGNTIYF,NA,TRBV7-6,NA,TRBJ1-3
TGTGCCAGCAGCAGAGGAGGGGCAGGCCCTTACAATGAGCAGTTCTTC,CASSRGGAGPYNEQFF,NA,TRBV9,NA,TRBJ2-1
TGTGCCAGCAGTGAAAGTATAGGTCAGGAAAAACTGTTTTTT,CASSESIGQEKLFF,NA,TRBV6-1,NA,TRBJ1-4
TGTGCCAGCAGCTTACGACCTGGACTAGCGGAGAACACCGGGGAGCTGTTTTTT,CASSLRPGLAENTGELFF,NA,TRBV7-3,TRBD2,TRBJ2-2
TGTGCCAGCAGCTCCCGCGGGGGTCCAGCGGGAGTCTCCTACGAGCAGTACTTC,CASSSRGGPAGVSYEQYF,NA,TRBV11-2,TRBD2,TRBJ2-7
TGCGCCAGCAGCTTGGGAGGGGGGTCCGAGCAGTACTTC,CASSLGGGSEQYF,NA,TRBV5-1,NA,TRBJ2-7
TGTGCCATCAGTGAGAAGGTCCCAGTCAATCAGCCCCAGCATTTT,CAISEKVPVNQPQHF,NA,TRBV10-3,NA,TRBJ1-5
TGCAGCGGGCGTACCGGGGCATTCAATGAGCAGTTCTTC,CSGRTGAFNEQFF,NA,TRBV29-1,NA,TRBJ2-1
TGTGCTAGTGGCCGTGGGGTAGCGTTCACAGATACGCAGTATTTT,CASGRGVAFTDTQYF,NA,TRBV12-5,NA,TRBJ2-3
TGTGCCAGCAGTCAACAGCTCGGCAGGCTGGGGCAGTATTTT,CASSQQLGRLGQYF,NA,TRBV27,NA,TRBJ2-3
TGTGCCAGCAGCCCCCGAGGCCGACATGGGGCCAACGTCCTGACTTTC,CASSPRGRHGANVLTF,NA,TRBV7-6,NA,TRBJ2-6
TGTGCCAGCAGCTTAGACAGGGGAAACACCATATATTTT,CASSLDRGNTIYF,few,TRBV7-6,NA,TRBJ1-3
TGTGCCAGCTCACCTGTCATTAGCGGGTTCACAGATACGCAGTATTTT,CASSPVISGFTDTQYF,NA,TRBV18,TRBD2,TRBJ2-3
TGTGCCAGCAGCTTTCTTGGCTCGCAGGGGACCCAGTACTTC,CASSFLGSQGTQYF,NA,TRBV7-3,NA,TRBJ2-5